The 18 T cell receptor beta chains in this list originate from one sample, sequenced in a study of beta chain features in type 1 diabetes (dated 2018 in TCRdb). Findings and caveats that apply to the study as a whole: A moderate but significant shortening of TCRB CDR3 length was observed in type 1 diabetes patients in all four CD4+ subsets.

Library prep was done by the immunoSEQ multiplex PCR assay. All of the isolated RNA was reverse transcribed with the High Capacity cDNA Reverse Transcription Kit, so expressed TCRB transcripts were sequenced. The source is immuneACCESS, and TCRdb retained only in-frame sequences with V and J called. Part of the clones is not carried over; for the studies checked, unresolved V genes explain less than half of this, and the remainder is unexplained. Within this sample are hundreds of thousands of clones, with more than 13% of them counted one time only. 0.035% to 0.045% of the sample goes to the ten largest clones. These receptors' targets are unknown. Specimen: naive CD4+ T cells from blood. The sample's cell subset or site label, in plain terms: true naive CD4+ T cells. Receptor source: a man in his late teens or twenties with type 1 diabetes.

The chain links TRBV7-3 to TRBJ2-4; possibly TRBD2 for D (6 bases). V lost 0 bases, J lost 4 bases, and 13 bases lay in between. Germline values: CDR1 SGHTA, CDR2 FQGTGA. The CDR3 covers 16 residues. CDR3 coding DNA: TGTGCCAGCAGCTTAACGGCCAGCGGGTCAAAAAACATTCAGTACTTC. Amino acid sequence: CASSLTASGSKNIQYF.

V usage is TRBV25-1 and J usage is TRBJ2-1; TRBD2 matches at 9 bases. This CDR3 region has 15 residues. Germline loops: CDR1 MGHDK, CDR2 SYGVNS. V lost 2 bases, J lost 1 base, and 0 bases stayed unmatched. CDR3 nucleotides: TGTGCCAGCAGTGAAGCGGGGGGGTCCTACAATGAGCAGTTCTTC. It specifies CASSEAGGSYNEQFF. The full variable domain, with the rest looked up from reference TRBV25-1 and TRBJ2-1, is EADIYQTPRYLVIGTGKKITLECSQTMGHDKMYWYQQDPGMELHLIHYSYGVNSTEKGDLSSESTVSRIRTEHFPLTLESARPSHTSQYLCASSEAGGSYNEQFFGPGTRLTVL.

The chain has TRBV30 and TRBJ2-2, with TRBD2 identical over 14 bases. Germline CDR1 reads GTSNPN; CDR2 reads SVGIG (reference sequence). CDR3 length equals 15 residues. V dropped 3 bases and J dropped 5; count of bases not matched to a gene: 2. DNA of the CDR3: TGTGCCTGGAGGACTAGCGGGAGGGATACCGGGGAGCTGTTTTTT. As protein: CAWRTSGRDTGELFF.

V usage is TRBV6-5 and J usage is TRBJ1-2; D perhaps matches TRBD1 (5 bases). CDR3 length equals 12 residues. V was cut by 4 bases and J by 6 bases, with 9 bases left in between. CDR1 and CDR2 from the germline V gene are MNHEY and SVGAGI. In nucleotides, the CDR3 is TGTGCCAGCAGTTGGGGGACCCATGGCTACACCTTC. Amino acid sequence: CASSWGTHGYTF.

CDR3 residues: CASSSFGTGDTDTQYF. The DNA of the CDR3 is TGTGCCAGCAGTTCATTCGGGACAGGGGACACAGATACGCAGTATTTT. The rearrangement joins TRBV6-5 to TRBJ2-3; 10 bases align to TRBD1. This CDR3 has 16 residues. From germline, CDR1 is MNHEY and CDR2 SVGAGI. Trimming took 4 bases from V and 2 from J; bases not matched to a gene: 6.

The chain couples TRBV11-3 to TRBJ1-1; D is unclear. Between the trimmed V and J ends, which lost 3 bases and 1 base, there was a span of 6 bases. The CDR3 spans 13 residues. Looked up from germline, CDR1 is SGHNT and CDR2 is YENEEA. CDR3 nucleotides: TGTGCCAGCAGCTTGCGGGGGAACACTGAAGCTTTCTTT. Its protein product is CASSLRGNTEAFF.

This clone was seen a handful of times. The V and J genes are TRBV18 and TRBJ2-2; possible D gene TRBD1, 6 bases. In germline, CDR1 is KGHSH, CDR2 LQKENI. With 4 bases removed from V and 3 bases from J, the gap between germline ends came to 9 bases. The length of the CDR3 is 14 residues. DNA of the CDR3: TGTGCCAGCTCACTAAGGACAGACACCGGGGAGCTGTTTTTT. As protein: CASSLRTDTGELFF. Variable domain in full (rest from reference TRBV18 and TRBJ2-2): NAGVMQNPRHLVRRRGQEARLRCSPMKGHSHVYWYRQLPEEGLKFMVYLQKENIIDESGMPKERFSAEFPKEGPSILRIQQVVRGDSAAYFCASSLRTDTGELFFGEGSRLTVL.

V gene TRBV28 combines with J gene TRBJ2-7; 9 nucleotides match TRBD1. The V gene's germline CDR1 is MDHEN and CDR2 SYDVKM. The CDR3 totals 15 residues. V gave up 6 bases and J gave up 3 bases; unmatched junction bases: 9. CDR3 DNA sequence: TGTGCCAGCAGCCTTCTAGGACAGGGGCACTACGAGCAGTACTTC. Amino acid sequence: CASSLLGQGHYEQYF.

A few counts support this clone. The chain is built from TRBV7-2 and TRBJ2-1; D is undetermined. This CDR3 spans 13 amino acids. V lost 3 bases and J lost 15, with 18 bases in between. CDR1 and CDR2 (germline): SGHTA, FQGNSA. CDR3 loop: CASSFVLSNSLFF. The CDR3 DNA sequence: TGTGCCAGCAGCTTTGTTCTTAGCAATAGCCTGTTCTTC. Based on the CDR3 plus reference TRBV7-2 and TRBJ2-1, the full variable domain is GAGVSQSPSNKVTEKGKDVELRCDPISGHTALYWYRQSLGQGLEFLIYFQGNSAPDKSGLPSDRFSAERTGGSVSTLTIQRTQQEDSAVYLCASSFVLSNSLFFGPGTRLTVL.

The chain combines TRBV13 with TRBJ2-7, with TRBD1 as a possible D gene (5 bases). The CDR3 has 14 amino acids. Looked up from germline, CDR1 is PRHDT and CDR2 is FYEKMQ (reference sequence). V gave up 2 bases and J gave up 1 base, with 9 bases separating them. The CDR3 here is CASSLLRGSYEQYF. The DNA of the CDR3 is TGTGCCAGCAGCTTACTAAGGGGATCCTACGAGCAGTACTTC.

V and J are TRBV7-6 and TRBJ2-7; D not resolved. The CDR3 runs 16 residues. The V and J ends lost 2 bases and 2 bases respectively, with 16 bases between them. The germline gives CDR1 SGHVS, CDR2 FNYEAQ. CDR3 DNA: TGTGCCAGCAGCTTATCCGCGGCAGTCCTTACCTACGAGCAGTACTTC. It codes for CASSLSAAVLTYEQYF.

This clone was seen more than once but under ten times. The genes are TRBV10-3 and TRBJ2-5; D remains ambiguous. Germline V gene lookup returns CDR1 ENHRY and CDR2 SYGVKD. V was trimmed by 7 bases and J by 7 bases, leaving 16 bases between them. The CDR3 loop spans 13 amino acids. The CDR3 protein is CAITSRPGVTQYF. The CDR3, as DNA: TGTGCCATCACTTCCCGGCCCGGCGTGACCCAGTACTTC.

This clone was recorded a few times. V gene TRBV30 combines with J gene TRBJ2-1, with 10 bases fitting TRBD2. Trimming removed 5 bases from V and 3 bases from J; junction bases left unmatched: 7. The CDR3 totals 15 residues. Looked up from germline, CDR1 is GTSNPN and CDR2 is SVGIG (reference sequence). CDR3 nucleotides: TGTGCCTGGGTCCCAGCGGGGGGGTTCTACAATGAGCAGTTCTTC. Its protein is CAWVPAGGFYNEQFF.

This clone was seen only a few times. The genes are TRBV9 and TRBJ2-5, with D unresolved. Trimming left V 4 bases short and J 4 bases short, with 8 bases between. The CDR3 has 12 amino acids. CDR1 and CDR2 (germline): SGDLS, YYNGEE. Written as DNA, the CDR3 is TGTGCCAGCAGCTCCTCCGGAGAGACCCAGTACTTC. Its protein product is CASSSSGETQYF.

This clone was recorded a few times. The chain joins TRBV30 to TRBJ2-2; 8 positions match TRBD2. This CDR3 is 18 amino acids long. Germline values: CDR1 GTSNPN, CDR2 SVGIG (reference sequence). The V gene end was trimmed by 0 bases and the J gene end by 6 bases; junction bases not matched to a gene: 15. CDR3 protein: CAWSVGVAGRRRSGELFF. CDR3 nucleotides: TGTGCCTGGAGTGTTGGGGTAGCGGGGAGGAGAAGGTCCGGGGAGCTGTTTTTT. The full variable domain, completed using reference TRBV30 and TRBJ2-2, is SQTIHQWPATLVQPVGSPLSLECTVEGTSNPNLYWYRQAAGRGLQLLFYSVGIGQISSEVPQNLSASRPQDRQFILSSKKLLLSDSGFYLCAWSVGVAGRRRSGELFFGEGSRLTVL.

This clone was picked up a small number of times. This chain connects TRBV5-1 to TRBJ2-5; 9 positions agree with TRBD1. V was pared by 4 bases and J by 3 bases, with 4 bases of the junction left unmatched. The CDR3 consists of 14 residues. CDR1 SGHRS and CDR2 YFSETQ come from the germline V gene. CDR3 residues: CASSPGTGKETQYF. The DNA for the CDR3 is TGCGCCAGCAGCCCTGGGACAGGGAAAGAGACCCAGTACTTC.

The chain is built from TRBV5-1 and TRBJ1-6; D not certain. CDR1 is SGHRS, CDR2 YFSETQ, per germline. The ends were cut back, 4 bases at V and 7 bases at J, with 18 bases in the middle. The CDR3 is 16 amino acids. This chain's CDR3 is CASSRTSSPGNSPLHF. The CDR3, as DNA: TGCGCCAGCAGCCGGACCTCATCGCCGGGAAATTCACCCCTCCACTTT.

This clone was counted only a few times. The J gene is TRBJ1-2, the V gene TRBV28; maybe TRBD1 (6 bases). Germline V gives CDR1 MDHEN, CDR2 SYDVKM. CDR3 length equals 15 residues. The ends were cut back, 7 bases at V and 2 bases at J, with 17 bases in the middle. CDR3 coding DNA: TGTGCCAGCAAGGTGGGGACACTGTCGAACTATGGCTACACCTTC. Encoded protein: CASKVGTLSNYGYTF.